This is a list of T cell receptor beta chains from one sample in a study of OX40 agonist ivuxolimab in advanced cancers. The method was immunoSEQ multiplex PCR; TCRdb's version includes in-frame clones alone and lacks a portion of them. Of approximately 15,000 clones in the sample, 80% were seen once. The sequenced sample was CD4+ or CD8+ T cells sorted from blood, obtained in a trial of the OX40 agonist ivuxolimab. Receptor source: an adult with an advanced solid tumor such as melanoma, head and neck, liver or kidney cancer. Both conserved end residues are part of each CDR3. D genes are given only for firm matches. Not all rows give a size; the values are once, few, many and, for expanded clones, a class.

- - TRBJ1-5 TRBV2 TGTGCCAGCTCCCGGAACGGGGGACCCACCAATCAGCCCCAGCATTTT CASSRNGGPTNQPQHF
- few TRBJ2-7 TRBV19 TGTGCCAGTACCTCCTTTTGGGGGGCGGTCGTCCACGAGCAGTACTTC CASTSFWGAVVHEQYF
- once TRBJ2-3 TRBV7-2 TGTGCCAGCAGCTTAGTCCCGGGACCTTCAGATACGCAGTATTTT CASSLVPGPSDTQYF
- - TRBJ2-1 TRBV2 TGTGCCAGCAGTGAAGAGTCCTACAATGAGCAGTTCTTC CASSEESYNEQFF
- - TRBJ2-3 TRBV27 TGTGCCACCTTTAGAGGAGATACGCAGTATTTT CATFRGDTQYF
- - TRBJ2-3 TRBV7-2 TGTGCCAGCAGCTTAGTGGGGCCTCGAGGGAAGGGGACAGATACGCAGTATTTT CASSLVGPRGKGTDTQYF
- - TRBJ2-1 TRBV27 TGTGCCAGCAGTCGTACAGTGAATGAGCAGTTCTTC CASSRTVNEQFF
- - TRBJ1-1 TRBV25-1 TGTGCCAGCAGTCCGACAGCTAACACTGAAGCTTTCTTT CASSPTANTEAFF
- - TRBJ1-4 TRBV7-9 TGTGCCAGCAGCTCTACTCGACAGGCAATGAGTAAAAAACTGTTTTTT CASSSTRQAMSKKLFF
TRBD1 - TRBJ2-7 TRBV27 TGTGCCAGCAGCCCTTCGGGACAGGGGTCCTACGAGCAGTACTTC CASSPSGQGSYEQYF
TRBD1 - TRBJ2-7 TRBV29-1 TGCAGCGTCATGACAGGGTCATCCTACGAGCAGTACTTC CSVMTGSSYEQYF
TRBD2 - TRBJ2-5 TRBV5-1 TGCGCCAGCAGCAATCTAGCGGGGGCCAGGTACCAAGAGACCCAGTACTTC CASSNLAGARYQETQYF
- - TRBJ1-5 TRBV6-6 TGTGCCAGCAGTTTCCCCGGGAGTCAGCCCCAGCATTTT CASSFPGSQPQHF
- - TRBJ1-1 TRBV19 TGTGCCAGCATCCGGACAGCCATGAACACTGAAGCTTTCTTT CASIRTAMNTEAFF
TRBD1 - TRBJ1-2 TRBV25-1 TGTGCCAGCAGCTCAAACCGGGACAGGGAATCGGAGAACTATGGCTACACCTTC CASSSNRDRESENYGYTF
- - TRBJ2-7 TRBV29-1 TGCAGCGTTCTTCTTTCGGGGAGCTACGAGCAGTACTTC CSVLLSGSYEQYF
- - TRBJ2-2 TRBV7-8 TGTGCCAGCAGCTTTAGGGGAGTCGGGGAGCTGTTTTTT CASSFRGVGELFF
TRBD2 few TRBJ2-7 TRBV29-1 TGCAGCGTTGACTTGAGAGGGGACTACTACGAGCAGTACTTC CSVDLRGDYYEQYF
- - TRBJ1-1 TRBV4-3 TGCGCCAGCAGCCAAGGGGACTGGGGAGAAGCTTTCTTT CASSQGDWGEAFF
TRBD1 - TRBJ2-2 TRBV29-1 TGCAGCGTGCCGGGACAGGGGGGTTCCGGGGAGCTGTTTTTT CSVPGQGGSGELFF
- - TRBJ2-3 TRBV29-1 TGCAGCGTCGCGGCGGAGGGAGATACGCAGTATTTT CSVAAEGDTQYF
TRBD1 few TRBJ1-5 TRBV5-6 TGTGCCAGCAGCCAGGGGACAGGGGCTTACAATCAGCCCCAGCATTTT CASSQGTGAYNQPQHF
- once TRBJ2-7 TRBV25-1 TGTGCCGTACAGGGCGTGGGGGTCGAGCAGTACTTC CAVQGVGVEQYF
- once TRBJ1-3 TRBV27 TGTGCCAGCAGTTGGGGGCCCTCTGGAAACACCATATATTTT CASSWGPSGNTIYF
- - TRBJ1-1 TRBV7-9 TGTGCCAGCAGCCAGAGAGGGACGGTGAACACTGAAGCTTTCTTT CASSQRGTVNTEAFF
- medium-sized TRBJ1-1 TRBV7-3 TGTGCCAGCAGCTCCCGGAACACTGAAGCTTTCTTT CASSSRNTEAFF
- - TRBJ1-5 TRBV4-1 TGCGCCAGCAGCACCCTACAGGGCCCTAAGTCTAGCAATCAGCCCCAGCATTTT CASSTLQGPKSSNQPQHF
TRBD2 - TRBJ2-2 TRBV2 TGTGCCAGCAGGGATATCGTGACTAGCGGGGTAGGCGGGGAGCTGTTTTTT CASRDIVTSGVGGELFF
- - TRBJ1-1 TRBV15 TGTGCCACCAGCACCACTCGGGGTTTCACTGAAGCTTTCTTT CATSTTRGFTEAFF
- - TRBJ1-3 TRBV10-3 TGTGCCATCAGGACCGTTCGGCTCGACTCTGGAAACACCATATATTTT CAIRTVRLDSGNTIYF
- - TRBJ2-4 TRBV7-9 TGTGCCAGCAGCTTGGCAGGGAATGCCAAAAACATTCAGTACTTC CASSLAGNAKNIQYF
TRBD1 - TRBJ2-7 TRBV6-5 TGTGCCAGCAGTGGGGACAGCTACGAGCAGTACTTC CASSGDSYEQYF
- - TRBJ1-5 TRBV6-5 TGTGCCAGCAGTTACTCGAAAGGTCAGCCCCAGCATTTT CASSYSKGQPQHF
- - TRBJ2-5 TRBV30 TGTGCCTGGAGTGAAGAGGAGACCCAGTACTTC CAWSEEETQYF
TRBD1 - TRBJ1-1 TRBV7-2 TGTGCCAGCAGCCTCAACGTACATAGACAGGGGGGCACTGAAGCTTTCTTT CASSLNVHRQGGTEAFF
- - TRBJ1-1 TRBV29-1 TGCAGCGTTGAAGGGGGGGTCACTGAAGCTTTCTTT CSVEGGVTEAFF
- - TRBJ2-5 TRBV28 TGTGCCAGCAGTTTTGGGAGTCCCCAAGAGACCCAGTACTTC CASSFGSPQETQYF
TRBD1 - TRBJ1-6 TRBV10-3 TGTGCCATCAGTGCCGGGACAGGGAACGGTGCGTTGAATTCACCCCTCCACTTT CAISAGTGNGALNSPLHF
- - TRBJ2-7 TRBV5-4 TGTGCCAGCAGCTTCGGGGTTCCGGTGGAGCAGTACTTC CASSFGVPVEQYF
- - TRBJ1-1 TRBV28 TGTGCCAGCAGTTTAAGCGGCCGGGCCACTGAAGCTTTCTTT CASSLSGRATEAFF
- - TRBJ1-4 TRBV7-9 TGTGCCAGCAGCGGGACTGCAACTAATGAAAAACTGTTTTTT CASSGTATNEKLFF
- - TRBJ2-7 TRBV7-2 TGTGCCAGCAGCTTAGGACGGTACTACGAGCAGTACTTC CASSLGRYYEQYF
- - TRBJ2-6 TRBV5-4 TGTGCCAGCAGCTCAGAGTGGGGGGCCAACGTCCTGACTTTC CASSSEWGANVLTF
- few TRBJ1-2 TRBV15 TGTGCCACCAGCAGAGGGGAGTTTGGTGGCACCTTC CATSRGEFGGTF
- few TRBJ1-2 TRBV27 TGTGCCAGCAGTCCCCGAGGGCGCGGCTACACCTTC CASSPRGRGYTF
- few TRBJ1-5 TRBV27 TGTGCCAGCAGTTTCGCCCCCCCGGGGTATAGCAATCAGCCCCAGCATTTT CASSFAPPGYSNQPQHF
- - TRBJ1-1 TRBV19 TGTGCCAGTAGCAACCCGCGACGACCCCTTGAAGCTTTCTTT CASSNPRRPLEAFF
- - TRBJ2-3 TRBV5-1 TGCGCCAGCAGCTTCTTTGGGGAAATCGCAGATACGCAGTATTTT CASSFFGEIADTQYF
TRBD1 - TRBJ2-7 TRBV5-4 TGTGCCAGCAGCTTGGCCGCGGGGACAGGGTCTCGGGAGCAGTACTTC CASSLAAGTGSREQYF
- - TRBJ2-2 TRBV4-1 TGCGCCAGCAGCCAAGAAGTAGGGGCGGACGGGGAGCTGTTTTTT CASSQEVGADGELFF
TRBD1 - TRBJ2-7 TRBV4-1 TGCGCCAGCAGCCAAGACCGGACAGGGGCCTCCTACGAGCAGTACTTC CASSQDRTGASYEQYF
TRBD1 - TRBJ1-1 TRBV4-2 TGTGCCAGCAGCCCAGGGGGGGCGGACACTGAAGCTTTCTTT CASSPGGADTEAFF
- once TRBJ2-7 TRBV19 TGTGCCAGTAGGGGCGGCTACGAGCAGTACTTC CASRGGYEQYF
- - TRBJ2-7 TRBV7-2 TGTGCCAGCAGCTTAGGCCGACAGGGAGGGGAGCAGTACTTC CASSLGRQGGEQYF